Listed below are T cell receptor beta chains from one sample, sequenced in a study of T-cell memory formation after mild COVID-19. TCRdb reprocessed the 5' RACE reads via MiXCR and lists one record per CDR3 protein. The sample holds under 300,000 distinct CDR3 sequences, less than 20% seen once. Sequenced input: PBMCs or a T cell subset sorted from them (not recorded which). These receptors all come from a man aged 18 to 29 who had mild COVID-19 (a few samples of this study predate the infection). Cell type and time point are not known. Each CDR3 is given with its conserved first and last residue. The order of the fields is CDR3 length, V gene, clone size, J gene, D gene, CDR3 protein, CDR3 DNA. A D gene is named only where the DNA matches it firmly. Clone size is shown for a subset of rows, as once, few, many or a class of expanded clone.

>13|TRBV4-1|-|TRBJ1-5|-
CASSQVGNQPQHF
TGCGCCAGCAGCCAAGTTGGGAATCAGCCCCAGCATTTT
>13|TRBV5-8|-|TRBJ1-1|-
CASSFSRDTEAFF
TGTGCCAGCAGCTTTTCGCGAGACACTGAAGCTTTCTTT
>15|TRBV4-3|-|TRBJ1-1|-
CASSQSVPGVTEAFF
TGCGCCAGCAGCCAATCCGTTCCAGGGGTCACTGAAGCTTTCTTT
>15|TRBV12-3/TRBV12-4|many|TRBJ2-1|TRBD2
CASSLGTSDYNEQFF
TGTGCCAGCAGTTTAGGGACTAGCGACTACAATGAGCAGTTCTTC
>19|TRBV9|few|TRBJ2-2|-
CASSVALGTRFTNTGELFF
TGTGCCAGCAGCGTAGCGCTCGGGACACGTTTTACTAACACCGGGGAGCTGTTTTTT
>14|TRBV5-1|-|TRBJ2-3|-
CASSPGEGGDTQYF
TGCGCCAGCAGCCCAGGGGAGGGAGGCGATACGCAGTATTTT
>13|TRBV7-3|-|TRBJ1-2|TRBD1
CASSSRTGSGYTF
TGTGCCAGCAGCTCAAGGACAGGGAGTGGCTACACCTTC
>13|TRBV20-1|-|TRBJ2-6|-
CSASRSGANVLTF
TGCAGTGCTAGTCGTTCTGGGGCCAACGTCCTGACTTTC
>19|TRBV5-5|few|TRBJ2-7|TRBD2
CASSLDGLARSQGSYEQYF
TGTGCCAGCAGCTTGGACGGACTAGCGAGATCTCAGGGGTCCTACGAGCAGTACTTC
>13|TRBV7-9|few|TRBJ1-6|TRBD1
CASSAQGESPLHF
TGTGCCAGCAGCGCGCAGGGGGAATCACCCCTCCACTTT
>14|TRBV5-1|-|TRBJ2-2|-
CASSLVANTGELFF
TGCGCCAGCAGCTTGGTCGCGAACACCGGGGAGCTGTTTTTT
>12|TRBV23-1|-|TRBJ1-5|-
CASSLGTQPQHF
TGCGCCAGCAGTCTAGGGACCCAGCCCCAGCATTTT
>14|TRBV7-9|-|TRBJ1-4|-
CASSVAPGSEKLFF
TGTGCCAGCAGCGTCGCTCCGGGCAGTGAAAAACTGTTTTTT
>13|TRBV7-2|few|TRBJ2-4|-
CASSYPPLVPQYF
TGTGCCAGCAGCTACCCCCCGCTGGTACCTCAGTACTTC
>17|TRBV5-5|few|TRBJ1-5|-
CASRVRGVSAYTQPQHF
TGTGCCAGCAGGGTAAGGGGGGTGAGCGCTTATACTCAGCCCCAGCATTTT
>14|TRBV29-1|few|TRBJ2-5|-
CSVEAPGLGETQYF
TGCAGCGTTGAGGCCCCAGGCCTTGGGGAGACCCAGTACTTC
>12|TRBV6-5|few|TRBJ1-1|-
CASGQGPTEAFF
TGTGCCAGCGGGCAGGGGCCCACTGAAGCTTTCTTT
>14|TRBV5-1|few|TRBJ2-7|TRBD1
CASRPGTGGAEQYF
TGCGCCAGCAGACCCGGGACAGGGGGTGCCGAGCAGTACTTC
>15|TRBV19|-|TRBJ1-1|-
CASSIDSRGGTEAFF
TGTGCCAGTAGTATAGATAGCCGGGGGGGCACTGAAGCTTTCTTT
>16|TRBV12-3/TRBV12-4|few|TRBJ2-5|TRBD1
CASSRGTGRFRETQYF
TGTGCCAGCAGTCGCGGGACAGGGAGGTTTCGAGAGACCCAGTACTTC
>15|TRBV15|-|TRBJ1-1|TRBD1
CATSRGGTGGTEAFF
TGTGCCACCAGCAGAGGAGGGACAGGGGGGACTGAAGCTTTCTTT
>12|TRBV20-1|-|TRBJ1-1|-
CSARRQDTEAFF
TGCAGTGCTAGGAGGCAGGACACTGAAGCTTTCTTT
>15|TRBV5-1|-|TRBJ2-5|TRBD2
CASSLAGTNQETQYF
TGCGCCAGCAGCTTGGCCGGGACTAACCAAGAGACCCAGTACTTC
>14|TRBV4-3|few|TRBJ2-4|-
CASSQEPTKNIQYF
TGCGCCAGCAGCCAAGAGCCCACAAAAAACATTCAGTACTTC
>14|TRBV6-6|few|TRBJ1-1|-
CASSYGSGGTEAFF
TGTGCCAGCAGTTACGGATCGGGGGGCACTGAAGCTTTCTTT
>16|TRBV4-1|-|TRBJ1-1|-
CASSQEEIGKNTEAFF
TGCGCCAGCAGCCAAGAAGAGATCGGAAAGAACACTGAAGCTTTCTTT
>14|TRBV7-9|-|TRBJ2-3|TRBD2
CASSLRASGVPQYF
TGTGCCAGCAGCTTAAGGGCTAGCGGGGTCCCGCAGTATTTT
>13|TRBV20-1|few|TRBJ2-2|-
CSASRENTGELFF
TGCAGTGCTAGTAGGGAGAACACCGGGGAGCTGTTTTTT
>18|TRBV5-1|few|TRBJ1-1|TRBD1
CASSLDRQGSLMNTEAFF
TGCGCCAGCAGTTTGGACAGACAGGGGTCCCTCATGAACACTGAAGCTTTCTTT
>14|TRBV7-3|-|TRBJ2-1|-
CASSLSSGANEQFF
TGTGCCAGCAGCTTATCTTCGGGGGCGAATGAGCAGTTCTTC
>15|TRBV7-3|-|TRBJ2-1|-
CASSSQAAGYNEQFF
TGTGCCAGCAGCTCCCAAGCTGCGGGATACAATGAGCAGTTCTTC
>15|TRBV2|-|TRBJ1-2|-
CASTLDNSILYGYTF
TGTGCCAGCACCCTAGACAACTCGATCCTCTATGGCTACACCTTC
>14|TRBV7-9|many|TRBJ2-3|-
CASSLQHSTDTQYF
TGTGCCAGCAGCTTACAGCATAGCACAGATACGCAGTATTTT
>14|TRBV27|few|TRBJ2-2|-
CASGVWGATGELFF
TGTGCCAGCGGCGTTTGGGGTGCCACCGGGGAGCTGTTTTTT
>14|TRBV7-3|few|TRBJ1-2|-
CASSSPGLNYGYTF
TGTGCCAGCAGCTCCCCGGGACTGAACTATGGCTACACCTTC